The rows below give T cell receptor beta chains drawn from one sample of a study of yellow fever vaccine responses in identical twins. In TCRdb, the RT-PCR reads were re-called with MiXCR into one record per CDR3 protein. The data show about 5,600 distinct CDR3 sequences, with roughly 77% seen just once and roughly 2.5% held by the top ten. This specimen was T cells from blood (PBMCs), unsorted or a sorted subset (not recorded which), taken before or after yellow fever vaccination (not recorded which). The receptors come from a woman under 30 who received the yellow fever vaccine. Each CDR3 is given with its conserved first and last residue. A D gene is named only where the DNA matches it firmly. Only part of the rows carry a size: once, few, many, or a class if the clone is expanded.

V: TRBV23-1; size: -; D: -; J: TRBJ2-7; DNA: TGCGCCAGCAGTACTCCATACGAGCAGTACTTC; CDR3: CASSTPYEQYF
V: TRBV10-3; size: -; D: -; J: TRBJ2-4; DNA: TGTGCCATCGCAGTCCGCCCGGACATTCAGTACTTC; CDR3: CAIAVRPDIQYF
V: TRBV7-9; size: -; D: TRBD1; J: TRBJ1-3; DNA: TGTGTCAGCAGCTTAGCGATAACAGGGGGTGACACCATATATTTT; CDR3: CVSSLAITGGDTIYF
V: TRBV12-3/TRBV12-4; size: -; D: -; J: TRBJ2-1; DNA: TGTGCCAGCAGTTTAAGGCTAGGTAGCGATGAGCAGTTCTTC; CDR3: CASSLRLGSDEQFF
V: TRBV2; size: few; D: -; J: TRBJ2-5; DNA: TGTGCCAGCAGTCTACTAGCCTCAAAAGAGACCCAGTACTTC; CDR3: CASSLLASKETQYF
V: TRBV6-1; size: -; D: -; J: TRBJ1-6; DNA: TGTGCCAGCAGGACGGGGGCAGGGGTTAATTCACCCCTCCACTTT; CDR3: CASRTGAGVNSPLHF
V: TRBV7-1; size: -; D: -; J: TRBJ2-6; DNA: TGTGCCAGCAGCTCCTCATCAAGCTCTGGGGCCAACGTCCTGACTTTC; CDR3: CASSSSSSSGANVLTF
V: TRBV15; size: -; D: -; J: TRBJ2-1; DNA: TGTGCCACCAGACGGTACAATGAGCAGTTCTTC; CDR3: CATRRYNEQFF
V: TRBV11-3; size: -; D: -; J: TRBJ2-7; DNA: TGTGCCAGCAGCACCGACAAATCCACCTACGAGCAGTACTTC; CDR3: CASSTDKSTYEQYF
V: TRBV20-1; size: -; D: -; J: TRBJ2-7; DNA: TGCAGTGCTAGAGACCCGCGGGATATCTACGAGCAGTACTTC; CDR3: CSARDPRDIYEQYF
V: TRBV28; size: -; D: -; J: TRBJ2-1; DNA: TGTGCCAGCAGTTTTAGGGACACCTACTACAATGAGCAGTTCTTC; CDR3: CASSFRDTYYNEQFF
V: TRBV2; size: few; D: -; J: TRBJ2-1; DNA: TGTGCCAGCAGTGAACGCGCCAACAATGAGCAGTTCTTC; CDR3: CASSERANNEQFF
V: TRBV5-4; size: -; D: -; J: TRBJ2-5; DNA: TGTGCCAGCAGCTTGGCTGTCTTGTGGGGTTCTGAGACCCAGTACTTC; CDR3: CASSLAVLWGSETQYF
V: TRBV11-3; size: -; D: -; J: TRBJ2-1; DNA: TGTGCCAGCAGTTTGGACGGGAGCTCCTACAATGAGCAGTTCTTC; CDR3: CASSLDGSSYNEQFF
V: TRBV20-1; size: -; D: -; J: TRBJ1-5; DNA: TGCAGTGCTAGACCAAACAGCGGGCCCCAGCATTTT; CDR3: CSARPNSGPQHF
V: TRBV11-1; size: -; D: -; J: TRBJ2-7; DNA: TGTGCCAGCAGCTTAAGTTTCGGGAACTACGAGCAGTACTTC; CDR3: CASSLSFGNYEQYF
V: TRBV3-1; size: -; D: TRBD1; J: TRBJ2-7; DNA: TGTGCCAGCACCCGACAGGGGGCCGGGGGCTACGAGCAGTACTTC; CDR3: CASTRQGAGGYEQYF
V: TRBV11-3; size: -; D: TRBD1; J: TRBJ2-7; DNA: TGTGCCAGCAGCTCGAGGACAGGGGGTGGTTACGAGCAGTACTTC; CDR3: CASSSRTGGGYEQYF
V: TRBV4-1; size: -; D: -; J: TRBJ2-1; DNA: TGCGCCAGCAGCCAACCCGGACGGAGCTCCTACAATGAGCAGTTCTTC; CDR3: CASSQPGRSSYNEQFF
V: TRBV29-1; size: -; D: TRBD2; J: TRBJ2-7; DNA: TGCAGCGTTGATGTCGGGGGGGCTTACGAGCAGTACTTC; CDR3: CSVDVGGAYEQYF
V: TRBV10-1; size: -; D: TRBD2; J: TRBJ2-1; DNA: TGCGCCAGCAGTGAGTCTGTGGGACTAGCGGGAGCGGGGGTCCTAAATGAGCAGTTCTTC; CDR3: CASSESVGLAGAGVLNEQFF
V: TRBV29-1; size: -; D: TRBD1; J: TRBJ2-2; DNA: TGCAGCGTGGGACAGGATTACGCCGGGGAGCTGTTTTTT; CDR3: CSVGQDYAGELFF
V: TRBV11-1; size: -; D: -; J: TRBJ2-4; DNA: TGTGCCAGCAGCTTACAGGGCGGAGGGGGTGCCAAAAACATTCAGTACTTC; CDR3: CASSLQGGGGAKNIQYF
V: TRBV7-6; size: -; D: TRBD1; J: TRBJ2-1; DNA: TGTGCCAGCAGCTTGCAGCCGACAGGGGGCTGGAATGAGCAGTTCTTC; CDR3: CASSLQPTGGWNEQFF
V: TRBV2; size: -; D: TRBD1; J: TRBJ2-1; DNA: TGTGCCAGCAGGGACAGGGTCAATGAGCAGTTCTTC; CDR3: CASRDRVNEQFF
V: TRBV2; size: -; D: -; J: TRBJ1-1; DNA: TGTGCCAGCAGTCGCTCACCAGGGTATTCTGAAGCTTTCTTT; CDR3: CASSRSPGYSEAFF
V: TRBV29-1; size: -; D: -; J: TRBJ2-7; DNA: TGCAGCGCTCTGACAGGCTACGAGCAGTACTTC; CDR3: CSALTGYEQYF
V: TRBV20-1; size: once; D: -; J: TRBJ2-1; DNA: TGCAGTGCTAGACCCTCGGCTACCCAGTTCTTC; CDR3: CSARPSATQFF
V: TRBV6-1; size: few; D: TRBD2; J: TRBJ2-3; DNA: TGTGCCAGCAGCGCTCTACTAGCGGGGGGCGAAAGGGGTACGCAGTATTTT; CDR3: CASSALLAGGERGTQYF
V: TRBV6-1; size: -; D: -; J: TRBJ2-7; DNA: TGTGCCAGCCACTTTGACACTTCCTACGAGCAGTACTTC; CDR3: CASHFDTSYEQYF
V: TRBV19; size: -; D: TRBD1; J: TRBJ1-1; DNA: TGTGCCAGTAGTGTACAGGGGGAGAACACTGAAGCTTTCTTT; CDR3: CASSVQGENTEAFF
V: TRBV6-2/TRBV6-3; size: few; D: -; J: TRBJ2-3; DNA: TGTGCCAGCTGCTTAGGTCCCGGCGGCACAGATACGCAGTATTTT; CDR3: CASCLGPGGTDTQYF
V: TRBV11-1; size: -; D: -; J: TRBJ2-3; DNA: TGTGCCAGCACGGGGAGTTTTAATACGCAGTATTTT; CDR3: CASTGSFNTQYF
V: TRBV20-1; size: -; D: -; J: TRBJ1-1; DNA: TGCAGTGCTAGAGATCTGGTGAACACTGAAGCTTTCTTT; CDR3: CSARDLVNTEAFF
V: TRBV4-2; size: -; D: TRBD1; J: TRBJ1-6; DNA: TGTGCCAGCAGCCAGACCGGGACAGCGAATTCACCCCTCCACTTT; CDR3: CASSQTGTANSPLHF
V: TRBV12-3/TRBV12-4; size: -; D: -; J: TRBJ1-3; DNA: TGTGCCAGCAGGTTCGGGACCCCTGGAAACACCATATATTTT; CDR3: CASRFGTPGNTIYF
V: TRBV29-1; size: -; D: -; J: TRBJ1-1; DNA: TGCAGCGTCGGGGGGTCCACTGAAGCTTTCTTT; CDR3: CSVGGSTEAFF
V: TRBV12-3/TRBV12-4; size: -; D: -; J: TRBJ1-2; DNA: TGTGCCAGCAGTCTAACCGGACCAAATGGCTACACCTTC; CDR3: CASSLTGPNGYTF
V: TRBV7-6; size: -; D: -; J: TRBJ2-5; DNA: TGTGCCAGCAGCCAGGGCCCCAGGGTGTACTTC; CDR3: CASSQGPRVYF
V: TRBV7-2; size: once; D: -; J: TRBJ2-1; DNA: TGTGCCAGCAGCACAAGCAATGAGCAGTTCTTC; CDR3: CASSTSNEQFF